Following are 17 T cell receptor beta chains from one sample sequenced in a study of technical replicates of blood from several donors. The method was immunoSEQ multiplex PCR; TCRdb's version includes in-frame clones alone and lacks a portion of them. The sample includes about 60,000 clones, around nine tenths seen only once; the top ten take roughly 5.2%. Specimen: PBMCs. The receptors shown here come from a human donor in good health. Some clones in this sample may be carry-over from other donors' samples.

The rearrangement uses TRBV27 and TRBJ1-2; D is perhaps TRBD1 (5 bases). This CDR3 contains 13 residues. The V gene's germline CDR1 is MNHEY and CDR2 SMNVEV (reference sequence). The germline V and J ends were trimmed by 2 bases and 4 bases, with 8 bases remaining between them. The chain's CDR3 is CASSLGGGYGYTF. The CDR3 DNA reads TGTGCCAGCAGTTTAGGGGGGGGCTATGGCTACACCTTC.

V is TRBV4-3 and J is TRBJ1-6; no firm D call. CDR1 and CDR2 from the germline V gene are LGHNA and YSLEER. The CDR3 loop spans 14 amino acids. V was trimmed by 0 bases and J by 9 bases, leaving 9 bases between them. The CDR3 is CASSQDRASSPLHF. The CDR3 DNA is TGCGCCAGCAGCCAAGACAGAGCTAGTTCACCCCTCCACTTT.

J is TRBJ2-5 and V is TRBV7-2, with D tentatively TRBD1 (7 bases). Trimming removed 1 base at V and 2 bases at J, with 11 bases between. Germline V lookup: CDR1 SGHTA, CDR2 FQGNSA. CDR3 length equals 15 residues. CDR3 DNA sequence: TGTGCCAGCAGCTTAGAACAGGGGAGGCAAGAGACCCAGTACTTC. Translating gives CASSLEQGRQETQYF. The full variable domain, with the rest looked up from reference TRBV7-2 and TRBJ2-5, is GAGVSQSPSNKVTEKGKDVELRCDPISGHTALYWYRQSLGQGLEFLIYFQGNSAPDKSGLPSDRFSAERTGGSVSTLTIQRTQQEDSAVYLCASSLEQGRQETQYFGPGTRLLVL.

This CDR3 reads CASSSDIAGGRQFF. The CDR3 DNA sequence: TGTGCCAGCAGCTCCGATATAGCGGGAGGGAGGCAGTTCTTC. The chain carries TRBV7-2 and TRBJ2-1, with TRBD2 matching over 11 bases. The CDR3 consists of 14 residues. With V trimmed by 4 bases and J by 12 bases, 8 bases remained unmatched. Germline CDR1 and CDR2: SGHTA and FQGNSA.

The chain recombines TRBV29-1 with TRBJ2-1; 14 bases agree with TRBD2. CDR3 length: 19 amino acids. Germline V gene lookup returns CDR1 SQVTM and CDR2 ANQGSEA. The V segment lost 1 base and the J segment 6 bases; nucleotides outside the gene matches: 14. CDR3 residues: CSVEAGTSGRTSPGNEQFF. For the CDR3, the DNA is TGCAGCGTTGAAGCAGGGACTAGCGGGAGAACTTCCCCTGGCAATGAGCAGTTCTTC.

The chain uses TRBV7-2 and TRBJ1-1, with unresolved D. Germline CDR1 is SGHTA and CDR2 is FQGNSA. This CDR3 is 15 amino acids long. Trimming took 0 bases from V and 0 from J, leaving 8 bases between them. This chain's CDR3 is CASSLADTMNTEAFF. The DNA for the CDR3 is TGTGCCAGCAGCTTAGCCGACACCATGAACACTGAAGCTTTCTTT.

The V gene is TRBV13, the J gene TRBJ2-1; 7 bases agree with TRBD2. CDR3 length equals 16 residues. In germline, CDR1 is PRHDT, CDR2 FYEKMQ (reference sequence). Trimming took 4 bases from V and 5 from J; bases not matched to a gene: 11. The CDR3 reads CASSSVGGEGNNEQFF. The CDR3 DNA sequence: TGTGCCAGCAGCTCGGTGGGAGGGGAAGGGAACAATGAGCAGTTCTTC.

The chain joins TRBV30 to TRBJ2-7; 7 bases map to TRBD2. The V segment lost 0 bases and the J segment 3 bases; nucleotides outside the gene matches: 5. The CDR3 covers 14 residues. The germline CDR1 and CDR2 sequences are GTSNPN and SVGIG (reference sequence). DNA of the CDR3: TGTGCCTGGAGTGTAGCAGGACTAGGCTACGAGCAGTACTTC. Translating gives CAWSVAGLGYEQYF.

The J gene is TRBJ2-1, the V gene TRBV4-2; the D gene is possibly TRBD2 (6 bases). Trimming cost V 1 base and J 4 bases, with 11 bases left between them. CDR3 length: 15 amino acids. Per the germline V gene, CDR1 is LGHNA and CDR2 is YNFKEQ. In DNA, the CDR3 is TGTGCCAGCAGCCAAGGGGCGGGGCTTTACAATGAGCAGTTCTTC. Translating it yields CASSQGAGLYNEQFF.

The chain joins TRBV6-5 to TRBJ2-7, with 7 nucleotides matching TRBD1. CDR3 size: 12 residues. With 6 bases clipped from V and 6 bases from J, the junction kept 5 bases outside the gene matches. Germline V gene data show CDR1 as MNHEY and CDR2 as SVGAGI. CDR3 sequence: CASSQDRREQYF. CDR3 nucleotides: TGTGCCAGCAGCCAGGACAGGCGCGAGCAGTACTTC.

This chain links TRBV5-1 with TRBJ2-7; 10 bases match TRBD2. Trimming cost V 0 bases and J 3 bases; bases outside gene matches: 9. The germline V gene has CDR1 SGHRS and CDR2 YFSETQ. The CDR3 covers 17 residues. CDR3 residues: CASSLAEAGGRNYEQYF. CDR3 in DNA: TGCGCCAGCAGCTTGGCCGAAGCGGGGGGGCGTAACTACGAGCAGTACTTC.

This chain joins TRBV30 and TRBJ1-6; no reliable D call. The germline gives CDR1 GTSNPN, CDR2 SVGIG (reference sequence). This CDR3 has 15 amino acids. Trimming pared 3 bases from V and 0 bases from J, leaving 9 bases between. The CDR3 spells CAWRGVGSYNSPLHF. The CDR3 bases are TGTGCCTGGAGGGGAGTGGGCTCCTATAATTCACCCCTCCACTTT. Complete variable domain (other parts from reference TRBV30 and TRBJ1-6): SQTIHQWPATLVQPVGSPLSLECTVEGTSNPNLYWYRQAAGRGLQLLFYSVGIGQISSEVPQNLSASRPQDRQFILSSKKLLLSDSGFYLCAWRGVGSYNSPLHFGNGTRLTVT.

The chain uses TRBV18 and TRBJ1-5; possibly TRBD1 for D (6 bases). The CDR3 loop spans 15 amino acids. Germline-derived CDR1 and CDR2 are KGHSH and LQKENI. The germline V and J ends were trimmed by 6 bases and 0 bases, with 12 bases remaining between them. The CDR3 DNA sequence: TGTGCCAGCTCGCGGATGACAGGTAGCAATCAGCCCCAGCATTTT. Protein: CASSRMTGSNQPQHF. The entire variable domain, with the rest obtained from reference TRBV18 and TRBJ1-5, is as follows: NAGVMQNPRHLVRRRGQEARLRCSPMKGHSHVYWYRQLPEEGLKFMVYLQKENIIDESGMPKERFSAEFPKEGPSILRIQQVVRGDSAAYFCASSRMTGSNQPQHFGDGTRLSIL.

This clone was counted only a few times. This chain connects TRBV9 to TRBJ2-1; 12 positions match TRBD2. CDR1 and CDR2 (germline): SGDLS, YYNGEE. V gave up 7 bases and J gave up 12 bases; unmatched junction bases: 11. The CDR3 sequence is 14 residues long. The DNA of the CDR3 is TGTGCCAGCGCGACTAGCGGGAGCTTGAAGGGGCAGTTCTTC. Encoded protein: CASATSGSLKGQFF.

The V gene is TRBV7-8, the J gene TRBJ2-7; TRBD2 agrees at 12 bases. Germline V gene sequence: CDR1 SGHVS, CDR2 FQNEAQ. The CDR3 extends over 16 amino acids. V was pared by 3 bases and J by 1 base, with 4 bases of the junction left unmatched. CDR3 loop: CASSFLTSGRSYEQYF. In DNA, the CDR3 is TGTGCCAGCAGCTTCCTGACTAGCGGGAGATCCTACGAGCAGTACTTC.

The V call is TRBV18, the J call TRBJ2-5; D might be TRBD2 (6 bases). Trimming pared 6 bases from V and 2 bases from J, leaving 10 bases between. There are 13 residues in the CDR3. Germline assignment: CDR1 KGHSH and CDR2 LQKENI. CDR3 amino acids: CASSFGGQETQYF. The DNA of the CDR3 is TGTGCCAGCTCCTTCGGAGGGCAAGAGACCCAGTACTTC.

V gene TRBV7-2 combines with J gene TRBJ1-5; D remains ambiguous. CDR1 and CDR2 from the germline V gene are SGHTA and FQGNSA. The CDR3 sequence is 15 residues long. Trimming removed 4 bases at V and 9 bases at J, with 19 bases between. The CDR3 DNA follows: TGTGCCAGCAGCTCCGACATCCCCCCTTTTTGGCCCCAGCATTTT. Encoded protein: CASSSDIPPFWPQHF. Drawing the rest from reference TRBV7-2 and TRBJ1-5, the complete variable domain is GAGVSQSPSNKVTEKGKDVELRCDPISGHTALYWYRQSLGQGLEFLIYFQGNSAPDKSGLPSDRFSAERTGGSVSTLTIQRTQQEDSAVYLCASSSDIPPFWPQHFGDGTRLSIL.